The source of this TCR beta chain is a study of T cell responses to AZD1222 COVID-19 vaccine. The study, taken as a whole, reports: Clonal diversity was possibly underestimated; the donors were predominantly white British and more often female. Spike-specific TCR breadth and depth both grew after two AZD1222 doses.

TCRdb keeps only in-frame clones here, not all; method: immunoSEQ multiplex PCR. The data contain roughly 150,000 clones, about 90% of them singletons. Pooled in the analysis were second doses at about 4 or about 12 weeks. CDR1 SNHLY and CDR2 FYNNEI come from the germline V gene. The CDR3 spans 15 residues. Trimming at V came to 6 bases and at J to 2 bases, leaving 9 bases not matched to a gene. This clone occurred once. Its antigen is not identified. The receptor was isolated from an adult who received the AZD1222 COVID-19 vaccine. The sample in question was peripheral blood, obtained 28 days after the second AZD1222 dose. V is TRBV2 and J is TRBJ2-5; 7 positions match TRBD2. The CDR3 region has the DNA TGTGCCAGCAGAGAGGCTAGCGGTCCTCAAGAGACCCAGTACTTC. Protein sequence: CASREASGPQETQYF.